The 12 T cell receptor beta chains below come from one sample, sequenced in a study of T cells in localized non-small cell lung cancer. Repertoires were generated with immunoSEQ multiplex PCR, while TCRdb's copy carries only in-frame clones and drops some. The table shows around 64,000 clones, with around 90% occurring only once. The specimen was peripheral blood, collected before any cancer treatment. The receptors shown here come from a man between 35 and 75 years old with stage I squamous cell lung carcinoma.

This clone was seen once. The V gene is TRBV11-2, the J gene TRBJ2-7; D is unresolved. This CDR3 region has 15 residues. Germline loops: CDR1 SGHAT, CDR2 FQNNGV. With 8 bases removed from V and 6 bases from J, the gap between germline ends came to 23 bases. For the CDR3, the DNA is TGTGCCAGCTTGCGGCAGGTCCTTGATCTAGGCGAGCAGTACTTC. Residues: CASLRQVLDLGEQYF.

V is TRBV6-5 and J is TRBJ2-5, with D possibly being TRBD2 (6 bases). V was trimmed by 0 bases and J by 1 base, leaving 9 bases between them. This CDR3 region has 15 residues. Looked up from germline, CDR1 is MNHEY and CDR2 is SVGAGI. The CDR3 sequence: CASSYSPTSQETQYF. The CDR3 region has the DNA TGTGCCAGCAGTTACTCCCCGACTAGCCAAGAGACCCAGTACTTC.

The chain is built from TRBV4-1 and TRBJ1-5, with TRBD1 matching over 11 bases. The V and J ends lost 0 bases and 0 bases, in that order; junction bases with no gene match: 7. This CDR3 contains 19 residues. The V gene's germline CDR1 is MGHRA and CDR2 YSYEKL. The CDR3: CASSQDTAGTGGSNQPQHF. CDR3 bases: TGCGCCAGCAGCCAAGATACCGCCGGGACAGGGGGTAGCAATCAGCCCCAGCATTTT.

This chain uses TRBV2 with TRBJ2-1; TRBD2 matches 9 bases. Germline lookup yields CDR1 SNHLY and CDR2 FYNNEI. CDR3 length: 14 amino acids. Trimming removed 6 bases from V and 7 bases from J; junction bases left unmatched: 7. The CDR3 DNA reads as TGTGCCAGCAGACCGACTAGCGGAAGTAATGAGCAGTTCTTC. Translation gives CASRPTSGSNEQFF. Full variable domain (outside the CDR3, taken from reference TRBV2 and TRBJ2-1): EPEVTQTPSHQVTQMGQEVILRCVPISNHLYFYWYRQILGQKVEFLVSFYNNEISEKSEIFDDQFSVERPDGSNFTLKIRSTKLEDSAMYFCASRPTSGSNEQFFGPGTRLTVL.

In DNA form, the CDR3 reads TGTGCCAGCCTCCCGGAGGTGAACACTGAAGCTTTCTTT. This encodes CASLPEVNTEAFF. This chain links TRBV2 with TRBJ1-1; no clear D gene. This CDR3 contains 13 residues. In germline, CDR1 is SNHLY, CDR2 FYNNEI. With 8 bases removed from V and 0 bases from J, the gap between germline ends came to 10 bases.

In its sample, this clone was seen a few times. The chain is built from TRBV5-6 and TRBJ1-1; no clear D gene. Trimming took 4 bases from V and 5 from J, leaving 15 bases between them. CDR3 length equals 14 residues. Germline assignment: CDR1 SGHDT and CDR2 YYEEEE. CDR3 DNA sequence: TGTGCCAGCAGCGGTGTCGGGAGGAGGACTGAAGCTTTCTTT. This gives the protein CASSGVGRRTEAFF. Together with reference TRBV5-6 and TRBJ1-1, the CDR3 gives the full variable domain: DAGVTQSPTHLIKTRGQQVTLRCSPKSGHDTVSWYQQALGQGPQFIFQYYEEEERQRGNFPDRFSGHQFPNYSSELNVNALLLGDSALYLCASSGVGRRTEAFFGQGTRLTVV.

This chain connects TRBV19 to TRBJ1-3, with no clear D. Germline V gene lookup returns CDR1 LNHDA and CDR2 SQIVND (reference sequence). Trimming removed 6 bases from V and 0 bases from J, with 15 bases in between. The CDR3 length is 16 residues. DNA of the CDR3: TGTGCCAGTAGATGGGCCCCGGGAACCTCTGGAAACACCATATATTTT. Encoded protein: CASRWAPGTSGNTIYF.

There are a few counts of this clone. The rearrangement uses TRBV6-5 and TRBJ2-7; D tentatively fits TRBD1 or TRBD2 (5 bases each). CDR1 MNHEY and CDR2 SVGAGI come from the germline V gene. The V end lost 5 bases, the J end lost 5 bases, and 16 bases lay between the germline ends. The CDR3 has 14 amino acids. CDR3 nucleotides: TGTGCCAGCAGTGAAAGGGGACCGGAAAACGAGCAGTACTTC. Encoded protein: CASSERGPENEQYF.

The gene calls are TRBV5-1 and TRBJ2-1; possible D gene TRBD2, 7 bases. The CDR3 consists of 18 residues. Germline V CDR1 and CDR2: SGHRS, YFSETQ. V was trimmed by 2 bases and J by 7 bases, leaving 25 bases between them. CDR3 sequence (DNA): TGCGCCAGCAGCTTAGGCCCGAGCGGGGACTTCCAGGGGAATGAGCAGTTCTTC. It is translated as CASSLGPSGDFQGNEQFF.

This clone came up a few times. CDR3 in amino acids: CASSPRGRESTGELFF. The CDR3 bases are TGTGCCAGTAGTCCTCGGGGGAGGGAGAGCACCGGGGAGCTGTTTTTT. V usage is TRBV19 and J usage is TRBJ2-2; 7 bases line up with TRBD2. Germline V gives CDR1 LNHDA, CDR2 SQIVND (reference sequence). The CDR3 extends over 16 amino acids. V gave up 5 bases and J gave up 4 bases; unmatched junction bases: 10.

The rearrangement joins TRBV6-6 to TRBJ2-1, with D unresolved. Germline CDR1 and CDR2: MNHNY and SVGAGI (reference sequence). With 5 bases removed from V and 5 bases from J, the gap between germline ends came to 10 bases. The CDR3 totals 13 residues. As DNA, the CDR3 is TGTGCCAGCAGTAGAACTGGTGACAATGAGCAGTTCTTC. It yields the protein CASSRTGDNEQFF.

This clone came up once. The chain joins TRBV18 to TRBJ2-1; TRBD1 matches 8 bases. V dropped 3 bases and J dropped 3; count of bases not matched to a gene: 4. The CDR3 has 15 residues. Germline-derived CDR1 and CDR2 are KGHSH and LQKENI. CDR3 bases: TGTGCCAGCTCACCGACAGGGGACCTCTACAATGAGCAGTTCTTC. It is translated as CASSPTGDLYNEQFF.